This T cell receptor (beta chain) was obtained from a study of T cell responses to AZD1222 COVID-19 vaccine. The protocol was immunoSEQ multiplex PCR, while the TCRdb copy is restricted to in-frame clones and leaves out a portion. Of about 140,000 clones listed, more than 70% were seen once; the top ten hold about 3%. CDR3 size: 16 residues. After removal of 4 bases from V and 10 bases from J, the junction contained 16 bases not matched to a gene. The germline V gene has CDR1 LGHDT and CDR2 YNNKEL (reference sequence). Regarding the study as a whole: Baseline serology detected seropositivity in only 5 to 7 AZD1222 recipients. Possibly, clonal diversity was underestimated; donors were largely white British and included more females. Reportedly, close to half of spike-specific TCRs are directed against unmutated variant regions.

As regards this clone: Its cognate antigen is unknown.

The origin of this receptor is an adult in good health. The J gene is TRBJ2-1, the V gene TRBV3-1 (or the pseudogene TRBV3-2), with 7 bases aligning to TRBD2. The source material was peripheral blood, sampled on day 0 of AZD1222 vaccination. This CDR3 reads CASSPLGGTPRREQFF. For the CDR3, the DNA is TGTGCCAGCAGCCCCCTCGGGGGGACCCCACGGCGGGAGCAGTTCTTC.